This T cell receptor beta chain was sequenced during a study of chemoradiotherapy in HPV16-positive cancers. Regarding the study as a whole: Only a couple of HPV16-positive patients supplied the functional HPV-specificity definition.

TCRdb keeps only in-frame clones here, not all; method: immunoSEQ multiplex PCR. The sample consists of about 25,000 clones, approximately 92% of them appearing once. A note on this clone: Its antigen is still unknown.

The clonotype comes from a human donor with HPV-associated anogenital cancer. The specimen comprised blood, sampled from a patient who underwent chemoradiotherapy.

The CDR3 here is CASSYPVMAKNIQYF. The DNA for the CDR3 is TGTGCCAGCAGTTACCCCGTAATGGCCAAAAACATTCAGTACTTC. This sequence joins TRBV6-6 and TRBJ2-4; D is undetermined. Germline V gene lookup returns CDR1 MNHNY and CDR2 SVGAGI (reference sequence). Trimming took off 2 bases at V and 1 base at J, with 9 bases between the two ends. There are 15 residues in the CDR3.